This is a list of T cell receptor beta chains from one sample in a study of cytomegalovirus exposure and HLA in healthy donors. Using immunoSEQ multiplex PCR, the repertoire was profiled, and TCRdb retains in-frame clones only, with some absent. The repertoire includes fewer than 150,000 clones, about two thirds of them detected once, and 8.2% sits in the top ten. The source material was PBMCs. These receptors all stem from a middle-aged woman in good health and CMV-seropositive. The CDR3 runs from the conserved cysteine through the conserved F or W. The D gene is left open where the match is weak. Clone size is given for some rows only: seen once, a few or many times, or a class if the clone is expanded.

>TRBV5-4|TRBD1|16|TRBJ2-6|NA
TGTGCCAGCAGCTCGCCGACAGGGACCGGGGCCAACGTCCTGACTTTC
CASSSPTGTGANVLTF
>TRBV2|TRBD1|15|TRBJ1-6|few
TGTGCCAGCAGTGGAGGGGGCGTGAGGAATTCACCCCTCCACTTT
CASSGGGVRNSPLHF
>TRBV6-6|NA|15|TRBJ2-3|NA
TGTGCCAGCAGGACGGGCGGGGCGGCCTCAGATACGCAGTATTTT
CASRTGGAASDTQYF
>TRBV7-2|TRBD2|14|TRBJ2-5|NA
TGTGCCAGCAGCTTACTCAGCGGGAAAGAGACCCAGTACTTC
CASSLLSGKETQYF
>TRBV5-1|NA|16|TRBJ2-1|NA
TGCGCCAGCAGCTCCGAAGACAGCGGGTGGGGGGATGAGCAGTTCTTC
CASSSEDSGWGDEQFF
>TRBV14|NA|11|TRBJ2-7|few
TGTGCCAGCAGTATCTCCTACGAGCAGTACTTC
CASSISYEQYF
>TRBV6-5|NA|15|TRBJ1-4|few
TGTGCCAGCAGCACAACAGATGCAACTAATGAAAAACTGTTTTTT
CASSTTDATNEKLFF
>TRBV7-2|TRBD1|14|TRBJ1-1|NA
TGTGCCAGCAGCCAAGGGGGCGCGAGCACTGAAGCTTTCTTT
CASSQGGASTEAFF
>TRBV7-9|TRBD1|14|TRBJ1-1|few
TGTGCCAGCAGCTCCGTTGCAGGGGGAGCTGAAGCTTTCTTT
CASSSVAGGAEAFF
>TRBV4-2|NA|14|TRBJ1-6|NA
TGTGCCAGCAGCCAAGTCAGGGAAGCTTCACCCCTCCACTTT
CASSQVREASPLHF
>TRBV2|TRBD1|13|TRBJ2-2|NA
TGTGCCAGCAGTGGGACAGGGGCCGGGGAGCTGTTTTTT
CASSGTGAGELFF
>TRBV29-1|TRBD1|13|TRBJ1-4|NA
TGCAGCGTTGGAGGACAGGGCGGAGAAAAACTGTTTTTT
CSVGGQGGEKLFF
>TRBV14|TRBD1|15|TRBJ1-3|NA
TGTGCCAGCAGCGTGGGACAGGGGTTGAAAAACACCATATATTTT
CASSVGQGLKNTIYF
>TRBV19|NA|11|TRBJ2-4|NA
TGTGCCAGTAGGGTAGGGAGCATTCAGTACTTC
CASRVGSIQYF
>TRBV7-9|NA|14|TRBJ1-4|NA
TGTGCCAGCAGCTTAGGGGCAGCTAATGAAAAACTGTTTTTT
CASSLGAANEKLFF
>TRBV7-2|TRBD1|13|TRBJ2-7|NA
TGTGCCAGCAGACCAGGGGGCGCGGGGGAGCAGTACTTC
CASRPGGAGEQYF
>TRBV7-8|TRBD2|19|TRBJ2-1|NA
TGTGCCAGCAGCACTACTAGCGGGGGACCTGTACCCGTTGGCAATGAGCAGTTCTTC
CASSTTSGGPVPVGNEQFF
>TRBV6-5|NA|13|TRBJ2-7|NA
TGTGCCAGCAGACCGATTAACAGCTACGAGCAGTACTTC
CASRPINSYEQYF
>TRBV2|TRBD1|17|TRBJ1-1|NA
TGTGCCAGCAGCGTAACAGGGGGCCCGAATATGAACACTGAAGCTTTCTTT
CASSVTGGPNMNTEAFF
>TRBV25-1|NA|13|TRBJ2-1|NA
TGTGCCAGCAGTGAATCGTGGTTCGGGGAAAAGTTCTTC
CASSESWFGEKFF
>TRBV2|NA|14|TRBJ1-2|NA
TGTGCCAGCGGTACAGTAGTGGGGGCCTTTGGCTACACCTTC
CASGTVVGAFGYTF
>TRBV19|NA|15|TRBJ1-2|once
TGTGCCAGTAGTATAGATCAGCGGCAGAACTATGGCTACACCTTC
CASSIDQRQNYGYTF
>TRBV28|TRBD1|13|TRBJ1-2|NA
TGTGCCAGCAGTTTACAGACAGGGGTCGGCTACACCTTC
CASSLQTGVGYTF
>TRBV27|NA|14|TRBJ2-3|NA
TGTGCCAGCAGTTCGGGGTACGGCACAGATACGCAGTATTTT
CASSSGYGTDTQYF
>TRBV10-3|TRBD1|14|TRBJ2-7|few
TGTGCCATCAGTGGAACAGGGGGGCTCTACGAGCAGTACTTC
CAISGTGGLYEQYF
>TRBV6-1|NA|16|TRBJ2-3|NA
TGTGCCAGCAGTGGATGGGGGCGGGAGAGCACAGATACGCAGTATTTT
CASSGWGRESTDTQYF
>TRBV4-2|NA|17|TRBJ1-1|few
TGTGCCAGCAGCCAACCTCAAGGGGGGGGCGTGAACACTGAAGCTTTCTTT
CASSQPQGGGVNTEAFF
>TRBV29-1|NA|14|TRBJ2-3|NA
TGCAGCGCCGCAGGGCGGGGTGGTGGAGATACGCAGTATTTT
CSAAGRGGGDTQYF
>TRBV29-1|TRBD1|13|TRBJ1-4|NA
TGCAGCGTTAGGACAGGGGGAGCTGAAAAACTGTTTTTT
CSVRTGGAEKLFF
>TRBV7-3|TRBD1|15|TRBJ1-4|NA
TGTGCCAGCAGCTCGACAGGGGCACAGGGGGAAAAACTGTTTTTT
CASSSTGAQGEKLFF
>TRBV15|TRBD2|17|TRBJ2-1|few
TGTGCCACCAGCAGAGACGCCGGGACTAGCGGGGGCCATGAGCAGTTCTTC
CATSRDAGTSGGHEQFF
>TRBV7-6|TRBD1|16|TRBJ1-4|NA
TGTGCCAGCAGCTCCTCTTCGACAGGGAGACGTGAAAAACTGTTTTTT
CASSSSSTGRREKLFF
>TRBV10-3|NA|12|TRBJ2-5|NA
TGTGCCATCAGTGACAGGGCAGAGACCCAGTACTTC
CAISDRAETQYF
>TRBV5-1|NA|13|TRBJ1-2|NA
TGTGCCAGCAGCTACAACAGGGTGTATGGCTACACCTTC
CASSYNRVYGYTF
>TRBV13|NA|14|TRBJ1-5|NA
TGTGCCAGCAGCCGGGATCCGACGGGTCAGCCCCAGCATTTT
CASSRDPTGQPQHF
>TRBV9|NA|15|TRBJ1-1|NA
TGTGCCAGCAGCGTAGCAGGGCAGGGGACGTTCGAAGCTTTCTTT
CASSVAGQGTFEAFF
>TRBV6-5|TRBD1|14|TRBJ2-7|NA
TGTGCCAGTAGAACCCAACAGGGGGGATACGAGCAGTACTTC
CASRTQQGGYEQYF
>TRBV18|TRBD1|15|TRBJ1-5|few
TGTGCCAGCTCACCTACCGGGACAGGGTATCAGCCCCAGCATTTT
CASSPTGTGYQPQHF
>TRBV29-1|TRBD1|13|TRBJ1-1|once
TGCAGCGTTGGACAGGGGGCTCGGACTGAAGCTTTCTTT
CSVGQGARTEAFF
>TRBV4-1|TRBD1|15|TRBJ1-1|NA
TGCGCCAGCAGCCCCCGGGACAGGGTGAACACTGAAGCTTTCTTT
CASSPRDRVNTEAFF
>TRBV6-1|TRBD2|15|TRBJ2-5|few
TGTGCCAGCAGTGAAGCTAGCGGGAGGCAAGAGACCCAGTACTTC
CASSEASGRQETQYF
>TRBV19|TRBD1|14|TRBJ1-4|NA
TGTGCCAGTAGTGGGACAGGGCTTAATGAAAAACTGTTTTTT
CASSGTGLNEKLFF
>TRBV11-2|NA|17|TRBJ2-3|NA
TGTGCCAGCAGCTTTCGGGACTTATCTTCGGGCACAGATACGCAGTATTTT
CASSFRDLSSGTDTQYF
>TRBV7-7|NA|13|TRBJ2-5|NA
TGTGCTAGCAGCTTAGCACTAGGAGGGACCCAGTACTTC
CASSLALGGTQYF
>TRBV5-1|TRBD1|15|TRBJ1-4|few
TGCGCCAGCAGCCCACAGGGACAGCAGAATGAAAAACTGTTTTTT
CASSPQGQQNEKLFF
>TRBV7-2|TRBD1|15|TRBJ1-2|NA
TGTGCCAGCAGCTTATTCATCGGCGGGACAGAGGGCTACACCTTC
CASSLFIGGTEGYTF
>TRBV5-1|NA|15|TRBJ2-1|NA
TGCGCCAGCAGCCTCGGCGACGGGGGTTACAATGAGCAGTTCTTC
CASSLGDGGYNEQFF
>TRBV13|TRBD2|16|TRBJ2-3|NA
TGTGCCAGCAGATCCACCGGACTAGCGGGGTCAGATACGCAGTATTTT
CASRSTGLAGSDTQYF
>TRBV5-4|TRBD1|15|TRBJ1-1|NA
TGTGCCAGCAGCTTACCCGGACAGGGTGCTGCTAGGGCTTTCTTT
CASSLPGQGAARAFF
>TRBV10-3|TRBD1|15|TRBJ2-7|NA
TGTGCCATCAGTGAGTCAACAGGGGGTTCCTACGAGCAGTACTTC
CAISESTGGSYEQYF